This paragraph reports one T cell receptor (beta chain). These data originate in a study of blood T cell repertoires in COVID-19. Study in general: Whether acute or convalescent, the COVID-19 samples came from the United States, Italy and Spain. From T cells, B-cell-depleted T cells, or PBMCs came the material, which was cDNA or gDNA.

Original handling: Reference gene primer amplification gave estimated nucleated cell counts. Profiling relied on immunoSEQ multiplex PCR, and the TCRdb table lists in-frame clones only, not all of them. V and J calls and clone size are those listed in that table; D and trimming were worked out from the DNA. The table records about 140,000 clones, 65% to 85% of them present only once. The CDR3 runs to 16 residues. Per the germline V gene, CDR1 is LNHDA and CDR2 is SQIVND (reference sequence). V lost 1 base and J lost 4, with 11 bases in between. V is TRBV19 and J is TRBJ2-6, with D possibly matching TRBD1 (5 bases). The material sequenced was peripheral blood. This clonotype was obtained from a human donor in a cohort sampled during active COVID-19. The CDR3 spells CASSIVQGTGANVLTF. The CDR3 DNA follows: TGTGCCAGTAGTATAGTTCAGGGAACCGGGGCCAACGTCCTGACTTTC.